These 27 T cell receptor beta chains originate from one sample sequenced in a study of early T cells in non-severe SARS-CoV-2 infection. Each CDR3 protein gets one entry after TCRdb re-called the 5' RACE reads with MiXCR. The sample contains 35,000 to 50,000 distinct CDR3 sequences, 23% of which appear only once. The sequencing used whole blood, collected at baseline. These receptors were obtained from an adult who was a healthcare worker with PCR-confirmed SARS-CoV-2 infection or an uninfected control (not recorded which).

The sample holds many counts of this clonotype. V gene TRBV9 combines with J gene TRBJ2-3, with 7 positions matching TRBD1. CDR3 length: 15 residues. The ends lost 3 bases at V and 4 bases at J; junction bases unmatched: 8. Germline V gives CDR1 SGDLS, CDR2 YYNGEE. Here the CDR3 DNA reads TGTGCCAGCAGCGGACAGGGACGGCTGGCAGATACGCAGTATTTT. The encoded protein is CASSGQGRLADTQYF.

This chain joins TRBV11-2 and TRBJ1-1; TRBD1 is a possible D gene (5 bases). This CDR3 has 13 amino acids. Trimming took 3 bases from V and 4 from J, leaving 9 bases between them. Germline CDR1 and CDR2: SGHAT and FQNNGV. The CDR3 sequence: CASSFPGGTEAFF. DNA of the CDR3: TGTGCCAGCAGCTTTCCGGGGGGCACTGAAGCTTTCTTT.

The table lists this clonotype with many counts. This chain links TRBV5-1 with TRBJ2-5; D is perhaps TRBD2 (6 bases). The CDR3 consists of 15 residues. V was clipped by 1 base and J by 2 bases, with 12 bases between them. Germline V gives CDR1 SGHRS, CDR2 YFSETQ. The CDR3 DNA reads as TGCGCCAGCAGCTTGTCTCGGCGGGGACAAGAGACCCAGTACTTC. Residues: CASSLSRRGQETQYF. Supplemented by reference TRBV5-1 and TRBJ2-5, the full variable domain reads KAGVTQTPRYLIKTRGQQVTLSCSPISGHRSVSWYQQTPGQGLQFLFEYFSETQRNKGNFPGRFSGRQFSNSRSEMNVSTLELGDSALYLCASSLSRRGQETQYFGPGTRLLVL.

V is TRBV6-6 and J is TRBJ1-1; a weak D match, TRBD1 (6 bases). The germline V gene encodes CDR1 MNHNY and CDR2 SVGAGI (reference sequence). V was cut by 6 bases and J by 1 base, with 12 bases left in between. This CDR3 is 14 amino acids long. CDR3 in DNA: TGTGCCAGCAGGGGCCAGACAGGGAACACTGAAGCTTTCTTT. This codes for CASRGQTGNTEAFF.

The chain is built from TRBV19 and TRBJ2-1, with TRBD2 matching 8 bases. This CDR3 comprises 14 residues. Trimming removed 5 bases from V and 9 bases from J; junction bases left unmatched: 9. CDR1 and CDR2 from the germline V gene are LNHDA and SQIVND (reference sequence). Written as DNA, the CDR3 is TGTGCCAGTAGTGCCGGGACTAGTTTCGCTGAGCAGTTCTTC. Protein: CASSAGTSFAEQFF.

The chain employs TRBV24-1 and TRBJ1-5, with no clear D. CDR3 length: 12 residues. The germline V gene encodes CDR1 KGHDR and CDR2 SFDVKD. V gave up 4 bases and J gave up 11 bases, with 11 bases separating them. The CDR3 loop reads CATSDPLGAQHF. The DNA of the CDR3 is TGTGCCACCAGTGACCCCCTGGGTGCCCAGCATTTT.

The CDR3 region is CASSSLAGAEQYF. The CDR3 DNA sequence: TGTGCCAGCAGCTCCCTCGCTGGGGCCGAGCAGTACTTC. The chain couples TRBV7-9 to TRBJ2-7; a weak D match, TRBD1 (5 bases). V lost 4 bases, J lost 6 bases, and 13 bases lay in between. Germline CDR1 reads SEHNR; CDR2 reads FQNEAQ (reference sequence). There are 13 residues in the CDR3.

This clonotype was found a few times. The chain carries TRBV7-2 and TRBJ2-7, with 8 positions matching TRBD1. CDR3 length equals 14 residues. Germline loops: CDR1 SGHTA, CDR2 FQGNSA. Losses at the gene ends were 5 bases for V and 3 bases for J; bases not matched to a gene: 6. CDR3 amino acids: CASSQDRARYEQYF. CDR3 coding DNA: TGTGCCAGCAGCCAGGACAGGGCCCGCTACGAGCAGTACTTC.

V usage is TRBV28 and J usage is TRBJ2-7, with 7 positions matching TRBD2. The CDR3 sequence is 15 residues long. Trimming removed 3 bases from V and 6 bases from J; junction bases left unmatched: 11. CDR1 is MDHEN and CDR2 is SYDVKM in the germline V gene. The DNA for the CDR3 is TGTGCCAGCAGTTTTCCTGGGACTATCGAAAGCGAGCAGTACTTC. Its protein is CASSFPGTIESEQYF.

CDR3 sequence reads: CAWSRNVAYEQYF. Written as DNA, the CDR3 is TGTGCCTGGAGTAGGAACGTTGCCTACGAGCAGTACTTC. J is TRBJ2-7 and V is TRBV30; D not resolved. CDR3 length: 13 residues. CDR1 is GTSNPN and CDR2 is SVGIG in the germline V gene (reference sequence). The V gene lost 2 bases and the J gene lost 2 bases, with 10 bases spanning the gap.

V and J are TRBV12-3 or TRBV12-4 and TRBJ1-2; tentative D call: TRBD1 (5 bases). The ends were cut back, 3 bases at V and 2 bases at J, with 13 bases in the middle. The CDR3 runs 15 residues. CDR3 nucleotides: TGTGCCAGCAGTTTCAATGGGGCCAGGAACTATGGCTACACCTTC. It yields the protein CASSFNGARNYGYTF.

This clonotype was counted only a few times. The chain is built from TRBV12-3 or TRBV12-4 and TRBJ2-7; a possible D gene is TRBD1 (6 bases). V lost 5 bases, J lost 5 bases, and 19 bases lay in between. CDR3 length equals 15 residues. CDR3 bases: TGTGCCAGCAGTCTACACTCATCAGGGGCCCACGAGCAGTACTTC. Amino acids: CASSLHSSGAHEQYF.

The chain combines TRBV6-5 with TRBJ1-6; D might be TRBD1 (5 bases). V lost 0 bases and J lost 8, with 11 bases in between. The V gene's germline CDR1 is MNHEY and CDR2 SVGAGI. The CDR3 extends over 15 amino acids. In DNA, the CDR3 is TGTGCCAGCAGTTACTCGGTCAGGGTAGATTCACCCCTCCACTTT. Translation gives CASSYSVRVDSPLHF.

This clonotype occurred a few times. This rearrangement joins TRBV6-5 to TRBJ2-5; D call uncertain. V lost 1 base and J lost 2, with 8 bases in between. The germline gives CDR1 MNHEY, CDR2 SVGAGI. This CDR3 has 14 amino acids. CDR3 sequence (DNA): TGTGCCAGCAGTTACTTCGGCAGGCAAGAGACCCAGTACTTC. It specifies CASSYFGRQETQYF.

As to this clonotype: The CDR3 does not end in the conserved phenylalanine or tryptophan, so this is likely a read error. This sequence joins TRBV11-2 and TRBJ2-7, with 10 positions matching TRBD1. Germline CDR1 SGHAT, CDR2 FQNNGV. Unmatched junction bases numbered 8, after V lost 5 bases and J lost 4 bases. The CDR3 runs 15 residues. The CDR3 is CASSRGTGATYEQYI. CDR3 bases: TGTGCCAGCAGCCGCGGGACAGGGGCAACTTACGAGCAGTACATC.

CDR3 sequence reads: CASSLWTSGGALDTQYF. In nucleotides, the CDR3 is TGTGCCAGCAGCCTCTGGACTAGCGGGGGGGCCCTGGATACGCAGTATTTT. V is TRBV14 and J is TRBJ2-3, with 15 bases fitting TRBD2. The CDR3 loop spans 17 amino acids. Germline CDR1 and CDR2: SGHDN and FVKESK. The V and J ends lost 4 bases and 6 bases, in that order; junction bases with no gene match: 8.

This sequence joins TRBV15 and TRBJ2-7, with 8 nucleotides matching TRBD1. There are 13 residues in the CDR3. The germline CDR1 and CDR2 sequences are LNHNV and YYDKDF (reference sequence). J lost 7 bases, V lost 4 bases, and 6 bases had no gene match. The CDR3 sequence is CATSTRTGSEQYF. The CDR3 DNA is TGTGCCACCAGCACTCGGACAGGGTCGGAGCAGTACTTC.

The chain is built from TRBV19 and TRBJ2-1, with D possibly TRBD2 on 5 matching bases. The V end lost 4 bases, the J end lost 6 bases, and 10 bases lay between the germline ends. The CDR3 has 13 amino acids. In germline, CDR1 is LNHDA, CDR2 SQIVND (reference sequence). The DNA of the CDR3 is TGTGCCAGTAGTACCCAACTAGTCAATGAGCAGTTCTTC. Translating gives CASSTQLVNEQFF.

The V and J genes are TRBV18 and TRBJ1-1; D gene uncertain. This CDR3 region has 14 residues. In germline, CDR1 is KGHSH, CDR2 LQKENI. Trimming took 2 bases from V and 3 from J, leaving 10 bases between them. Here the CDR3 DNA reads TGTGCCAGCTCACCAAACGGGAAGGACACTGAAGCTTTCTTT. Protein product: CASSPNGKDTEAFF.

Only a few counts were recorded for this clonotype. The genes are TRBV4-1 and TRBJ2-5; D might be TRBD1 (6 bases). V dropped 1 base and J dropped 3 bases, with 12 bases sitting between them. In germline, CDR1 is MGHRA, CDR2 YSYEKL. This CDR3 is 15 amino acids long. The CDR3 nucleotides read TGCGCCAGCAGCCAAGGATGGACAGTTAAAGAGACCCAGTACTTC. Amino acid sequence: CASSQGWTVKETQYF.

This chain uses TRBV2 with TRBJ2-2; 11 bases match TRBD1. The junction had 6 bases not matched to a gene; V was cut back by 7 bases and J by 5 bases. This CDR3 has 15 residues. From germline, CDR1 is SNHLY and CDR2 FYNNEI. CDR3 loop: CASTQDRGRTGELFF. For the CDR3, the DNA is TGTGCCAGCACCCAGGACAGGGGGCGTACCGGGGAGCTGTTTTTT.

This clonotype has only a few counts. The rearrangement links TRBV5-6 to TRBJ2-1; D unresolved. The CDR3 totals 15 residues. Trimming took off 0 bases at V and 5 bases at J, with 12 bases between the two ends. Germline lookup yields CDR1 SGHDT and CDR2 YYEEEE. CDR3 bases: TGTGCCAGCAGCTTGGGTCCCCTGCCCAACAATGAGCAGTTCTTC. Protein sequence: CASSLGPLPNNEQFF. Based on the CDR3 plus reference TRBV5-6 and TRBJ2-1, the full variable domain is DAGVTQSPTHLIKTRGQQVTLRCSPKSGHDTVSWYQQALGQGPQFIFQYYEEEERQRGNFPDRFSGHQFPNYSSELNVNALLLGDSALYLCASSLGPLPNNEQFFGPGTRLTVL.

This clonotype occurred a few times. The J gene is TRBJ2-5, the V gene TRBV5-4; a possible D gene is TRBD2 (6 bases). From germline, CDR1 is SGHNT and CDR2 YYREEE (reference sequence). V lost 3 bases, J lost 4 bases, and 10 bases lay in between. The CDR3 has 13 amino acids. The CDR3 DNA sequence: TGTGCCAGCAGCTGGAGGGGAGGAGAGACCCAGTACTTC. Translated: CASSWRGGETQYF.

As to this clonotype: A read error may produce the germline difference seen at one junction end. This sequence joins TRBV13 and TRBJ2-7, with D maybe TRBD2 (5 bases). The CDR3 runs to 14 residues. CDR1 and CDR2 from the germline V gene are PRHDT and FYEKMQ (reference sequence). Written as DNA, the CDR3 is TGTGCCAACAGCTCCCGAGCGGTAGCCTACGAGCAGTACTTC. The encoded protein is CANSSRAVAYEQYF.

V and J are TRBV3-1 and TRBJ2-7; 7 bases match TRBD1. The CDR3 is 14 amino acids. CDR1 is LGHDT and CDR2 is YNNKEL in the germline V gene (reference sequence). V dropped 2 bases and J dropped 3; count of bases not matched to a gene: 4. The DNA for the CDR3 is TGTGCCAGCAGCCAATTGGGACAGATCTACGAGCAGTACTTC. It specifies CASSQLGQIYEQYF.

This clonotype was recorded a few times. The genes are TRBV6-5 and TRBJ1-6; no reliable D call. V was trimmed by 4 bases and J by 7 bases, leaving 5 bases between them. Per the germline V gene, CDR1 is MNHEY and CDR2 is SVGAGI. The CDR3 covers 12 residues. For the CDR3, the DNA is TGTGCCAGCAGTTCGGGGAATTCACCCCTCCACTTT. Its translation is CASSSGNSPLHF.

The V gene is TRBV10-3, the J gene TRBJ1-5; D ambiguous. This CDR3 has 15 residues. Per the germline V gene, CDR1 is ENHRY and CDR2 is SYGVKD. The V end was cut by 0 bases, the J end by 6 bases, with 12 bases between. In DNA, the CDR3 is TGTGCCATCAGTGAGTCGATTGCAACCACTCAGCCCCAGCATTTT. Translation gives CAISESIATTQPQHF.